This T cell receptor beta chain was recovered during a study of radiation and T cells in renal cell carcinoma. Study-level findings and limits: From baseline, blood top tumor clonotypes peaked at 2 weeks post-radiation. No pretreatment tumor biopsies were available for baseline clonotypes.

Measured with immunoSEQ multiplex PCR; TCRdb has only the in-frame clones, and not every one. The table lists nearly 50,000 clones, 83% of them singletons. Time point denoted: baseline pretreatment blood. As for treatment: 15 Gy SBRT to primary tumor, nephrectomy 4 weeks later. The tumor was a clear cell renal cell carcinoma. To note about this clone: What it recognizes is unknown.

The germline CDR1 and CDR2 sequences are SGHTA and FQGNSA. The CDR3 covers 15 residues. V gave up 3 bases and J gave up 4 bases; unmatched junction bases: 5. Source: blood, taken from a patient whose treatment included radiotherapy and nephrectomy. This clonotype was obtained from a woman aged 70-85 years with renal cell carcinoma. This chain uses TRBV7-2 with TRBJ2-2, with 7 bases aligning to TRBD1. The CDR3 DNA reads TGTGCCAGCAGCTTGGGACAGAGCCTCACCGGGGAGCTGTTTTTT. This codes for CASSLGQSLTGELFF. Supplemented by reference TRBV7-2 and TRBJ2-2, the full variable domain reads GAGVSQSPSNKVTEKGKDVELRCDPISGHTALYWYRQSLGQGLEFLIYFQGNSAPDKSGLPSDRFSAERTGGSVSTLTIQRTQQEDSAVYLCASSLGQSLTGELFFGEGSRLTVL.